Included here is one T cell receptor beta chain sequence, with context. Its antigen remains undetermined. No base quality values were provided; no much bigger clone lies one nucleotide off. TCRbeta CDR3 regions were amplified from genomic DNA by means of the immunoSEQ Assay, a bias-controlled multiplex PCR. Per the source publication's procedure: Nucleated cell counts per sample were estimated from amplification of reference gene primers within the assay. Sequence reads were collapsed and filtered to measure the absolute abundance of every unique TCRbeta CDR3 rearrangement. For each sample, productive Simpson clonality was calculated as the square root of Simpson's diversity index over productive rearrangements. Sourced from immuneACCESS, this table was stored by TCRdb with only in-frame sequences that have V and J called. A share of the clones is absent; for the studies checked, an unresolved V gene accounts for under half, and the remainder has no known explanation. V, J and clone size derive from that table, while D and trimming were established from the DNA sequence. This sample is represented by over 300,000 clones; about 84% of them were singletons. The top ten clonotypes cover 1.5% to 2% of the sample.

These data originate in a study of blood T cell repertoires in COVID-19 (dated by TCRdb to 2020 to 2021). Study-wide context: Collaborator samples came from the United States, Italy and Spain and covered acute and convalescent phases of COVID-19. The material from the prospective study consisted of cDNA or gDNA derived from T cells, B-cell-depleted T cells, or PBMCs. Samples were obtained from the ongoing ImmuneRACE study (first 160 participants) and from some 1,200 subjects provided by 6 global collaborators. Subjects who had been exposed to COVID-19, were actively infected with it, or had recovered from it provided the deeply sampled blood TCRbeta repertoires that made up the dataset. The repertoires were made available in a free public database intended to serve as a resource for research on the immune response to SARS-CoV-2. Where available, HLA class I and class II types were obtained from metadata supplied by the sample provider rather than from assay-based typing. Nearly every sample came with metadata listing a de-identified subject ID, COVID-19 status, age in years and sex.

Taken from cysteine to phenylalanine, the CDR3 has 14 residues. The retained sequence is limited to the CDR3, 42 bases, with the frame set at the first base. At the junction V is shortened by 3 bases and J by 7 bases; bases outside the gene matches: 3. CDR1 SGHNT and CDR2 YYREEE are derived from the germline V gene (reference sequence). The collaborating institutions used their own protocols to collect whole blood in K2EDTA tubes. Collaborator samples were shipped for TCRbeta analysis as frozen whole blood, isolated PBMCs, or DNA extracted from either sample type. Points the paper makes about the study in general: Clinical and demographic metadata were provided uncurated, with the amount varying by source and participant.

Sequenced material: peripheral blood. The chain is encoded by TRBV5-4 joined to TRBJ1-6; 8 central bases correspond to TRBD1. The TCR was taken from a woman between 45 and 60 years old with acute or convalescent COVID-19. CDR3 sequence: CASSWTGTNSPLHF. DNA sequence: TGTGCCAGCAGCTGGACAGGGACCAATTCACCCCTCCACTTT.